This T cell receptor (beta chain) was recovered during a study of blood T cell repertoires in COVID-19. Study in general: Some COVID-19 samples were acute and others convalescent; all came from the United States, Italy and Spain. The analysed material was cDNA or gDNA that came from T cells, B-cell-depleted T cells, or PBMCs.

Authors' processing steps: Cell counts per sample came from amplifying reference gene primers. Here immunoSEQ multiplex PCR was the method, and the copy in TCRdb shows in-frame clones only, minus some. Clonal size and the V and J genes are those of that table, whereas D and trimming came from the DNA. The repertoire holds about 72,000 clones, roughly 82% seen once, with about 19% in the top ten. The length of the CDR3 is 15 residues. Trimming cost V 4 bases and J 3 bases; bases outside gene matches: 2. In germline, CDR1 is SNHLY, CDR2 FYNNEI. The rearrangement joins TRBV2 to TRBJ2-7; TRBD2 matches 14 bases. Specimen: peripheral blood. The receptor was derived from a human donor in a cohort sampled during active COVID-19. The CDR3 sequence is CASSAGTSGGYEQYF. CDR3 DNA: TGTGCCAGCAGTGCTGGGACTAGCGGGGGCTACGAGCAGTACTTC.